A selection of T cell receptor beta chains follows, all from one sample in a study of T cell repertoires in cytomegalovirus infection. Via MiXCR, TCRdb re-called the reads, giving one row per CDR3 protein. The repertoire holds under 800,000 distinct CDR3 sequences, 24% seen once, with 6.5% to 10% in the top ten. The sequenced sample was CD8+ T cells from PBMCs. The receptors were sampled from a human donor in good health (CMV status not recorded). Some clones in this sample may be carry-over from other donors' samples. Both conserved end residues are part of each CDR3. The D gene is left open where the match is weak. Rows give clone size only sometimes, using once, few, many, or a class for an expanded clone.

J gene | clone size | D gene | V gene | CDR3 length | CDR3 protein | CDR3 DNA
TRBJ1-1 | few | TRBD1 | TRBV6-6 | 16 | CASSSGQGWGNTEAFF | TGTGCCAGCAGCTCTGGACAGGGCTGGGGAAACACTGAAGCTTTCTTT
TRBJ2-1 | many | - | TRBV6-5 | 13 | CASSYGGLNEQFF | TGTGCCAGCAGTTACGGGGGTTTGAATGAGCAGTTCTTC
TRBJ2-1 | many | TRBD2 | TRBV7-3 | 15 | CASSLDSGGAGEQFF | TGTGCCAGCAGCTTAGACAGCGGGGGGGCCGGAGAGCAGTTCTTC
TRBJ1-1 | - | - | TRBV4-1 | 15 | CASSQENPPRAEAFF | TGCGCCAGCAGCCAAGAAAATCCACCCCGAGCTGAAGCTTTCTTT
TRBJ2-7 | - | - | TRBV20-1 | 11 | CSAKYAVEQYF | TGCAGTGCTAAATACGCGGTCGAGCAGTACTTC
TRBJ1-2 | few | - | TRBV14 | 17 | CASSQDGLWGVNYGYTF | TGTGCCAGCAGCCAAGATGGTCTCTGGGGAGTTAACTATGGCTACACCTTC
TRBJ2-7 | few | - | TRBV20-1 | 17 | CSARAASSQLSSYEQYF | TGCAGTGCTAGAGCTGCGTCGAGTCAGTTGTCCTCCTACGAGCAGTACTTC
TRBJ2-5 | many | TRBD1 | TRBV28 | 16 | CASSPLHRGNRETQYF | TGTGCCAGCAGTCCCCTGCACAGGGGCAACCGGGAGACCCAGTACTTC
TRBJ2-7 | - | TRBD2 | TRBV12-3/TRBV12-4 | 13 | CASSGLAGREQYF | TGTGCCAGCAGTGGACTAGCGGGAAGGGAGCAGTACTTC
TRBJ2-1 | - | - | TRBV5-1 | 18 | CASSLASTGPWAYNEQFF | TGCGCCAGCAGCTTGGCCTCGACAGGCCCATGGGCCTACAATGAGCAGTTCTTC
TRBJ1-3 | - | - | TRBV28 | 16 | CASSLGYRDSGNTIYF | TGTGCCAGCAGTTTAGGGTACCGGGACTCTGGAAACACCATATATTTT
TRBJ2-3 | many | - | TRBV7-2 | 14 | CASSLILGTDTQYF | TGTGCCAGCAGCCTAATCTTGGGCACAGATACGCAGTATTTT
TRBJ2-1 | - | - | TRBV28 | 13 | CASRRTENNEQFF | TGTGCCAGCAGACGGACAGAGAACAATGAGCAGTTCTTC
TRBJ1-5 | many | - | TRBV7-9 | 12 | CASSSTWQPQHF | TGTGCCAGCAGCTCGACGTGGCAGCCCCAGCATTTT
TRBJ1-1 | many | - | TRBV11-3 | 12 | CASSFFVTEAFF | TGTGCCAGCAGCTTTTTTGTTACTGAAGCTTTCTTT
TRBJ2-1 | many | - | TRBV6-1 | 14 | CASRNERGTSEQFF | TGTGCCAGCAGGAATGAACGAGGGACGTCGGAGCAGTTCTTC
TRBJ2-1 | - | - | TRBV20-1 | 13 | CSATAHSDNEQFF | TGCAGTGCTACCGCTCATTCCGACAATGAGCAGTTCTTC
TRBJ1-1 | few | - | TRBV19 | 14 | CASSIKTGGTEAFF | TGTGCCAGTAGCATTAAGACGGGCGGCACTGAAGCTTTCTTT
TRBJ1-1 | - | - | TRBV5-1 | 13 | CASISSGGTEAFF | TGCGCCAGCATCTCTTCGGGGGGAACTGAAGCTTTCTTT
TRBJ1-4 | many | - | TRBV7-9 | 12 | CASSSYGGKLFF | TGTGCCAGCAGCTCGTATGGGGGAAAACTGTTTTTT
TRBJ2-1 | few | TRBD2 | TRBV12-5 | 15 | CASGLPSGTYNEQFF | TGTGCTAGTGGTTTGCCTAGCGGGACCTACAATGAGCAGTTCTTC
TRBJ2-3 | few | - | TRBV12-3/TRBV12-4 | 13 | CASKTLSTDTQYF | TGTGCCAGCAAAACCCTTAGCACAGATACGCAGTATTTT
TRBJ1-1 | - | - | TRBV29-1 | 13 | CSVVEWGNTEAFF | TGCAGCGTTGTGGAGTGGGGAAACACTGAAGCTTTCTTT
TRBJ2-1 | few | - | TRBV5-1 | 14 | CASTQGGPYNEQFF | TGCGCCAGCACCCAGGGGGGCCCCTACAATGAGCAGTTCTTC
TRBJ1-3 | - | - | TRBV12-3/TRBV12-4 | 18 | CASSFLVEQVGFGNTIYF | TGTGCCAGCAGTTTTCTGGTGGAGCAAGTCGGCTTTGGAAACACCATATATTTT
TRBJ1-1 | many | TRBD1 | TRBV7-9 | 18 | CASSLAPIYRGPNTEAFF | TGTGCCAGCAGCTTAGCGCCCATTTACAGGGGTCCCAACACTGAAGCTTTCTTT
TRBJ1-1 | many | - | TRBV7-2 | 17 | CASLQFPAQQGSAEAFF | TGTGCCAGCCTACAATTTCCCGCGCAACAGGGTTCCGCTGAAGCTTTCTTT
TRBJ2-2 | - | - | TRBV29-1 | 11 | CSVLAPGELFF | TGCAGCGTCCTAGCCCCCGGGGAGCTGTTTTTT
TRBJ1-1 | - | - | TRBV6-5 | 13 | CVSSYSTSTEAFF | TGTGTCAGCAGTTACTCGACTTCGACTGAAGCTTTCTTT
TRBJ1-1 | few | - | TRBV4-3 | 15 | CASSQGRWGRPEAFF | TGCGCCAGCAGCCAAGGCCGGTGGGGGCGGCCTGAAGCTTTCTTT
TRBJ1-1 | - | - | TRBV28 | 15 | CASSPLRGAATEAFF | TGTGCCAGCAGCCCCCTGCGGGGGGCGGCAACTGAAGCTTTCTTT
TRBJ2-7 | - | - | TRBV5-5 | 15 | CASSLGQMSSYEQYF | TGTGCCAGCAGCTTGGGACAGATGAGCTCCTACGAGCAGTACTTC
TRBJ1-1 | few | TRBD1 | TRBV5-5 | 15 | CASSIGDRVLLEAFF | TGTGCCAGCAGCATAGGGGACAGGGTCCTTCTTGAAGCTTTCTTT
TRBJ2-5 | few | - | TRBV9 | 16 | CASSVGGTLNQETQYF | TGTGCCAGCAGCGTAGGAGGGACTTTAAACCAAGAGACCCAGTACTTC
TRBJ1-5 | many | - | TRBV27 | 13 | CASSGVSNQPQHF | TGTGCCAGCTCAGGGGTGAGCAATCAGCCCCAGCATTTT
TRBJ2-5 | - | TRBD1 | TRBV20-1 | 14 | CSAFGQGARETQYF | TGCAGTGCTTTTGGACAGGGGGCGAGGGAGACCCAGTACTTC
TRBJ2-5 | many | - | TRBV7-2 | 13 | CASRLDYQETQYF | TGTGCCAGCAGATTGGACTATCAAGAGACCCAGTACTTC
TRBJ2-3 | many | - | TRBV7-2 | 15 | CASSLEGEGTDTQYF | TGTGCCAGCAGCTTAGAGGGGGAGGGCACAGATACGCAGTATTTT
TRBJ1-5 | many | TRBD1 | TRBV27 | 14 | CASSSWDRGQPQHF | TGTGCCAGCAGTTCGTGGGACAGAGGTCAGCCCCAGCATTTT
TRBJ2-1 | many | TRBD1 | TRBV7-2 | 17 | CASSFSELDRRYNEQFF | TGTGCCAGCAGCTTCTCCGAGTTGGACAGGAGATACAATGAGCAGTTCTTC
TRBJ2-1 | many | TRBD1 | TRBV15 | 17 | CATSRETGQGELGEQFF | TGTGCCACCAGCAGGGAAACGGGGCAGGGGGAATTGGGTGAGCAGTTCTTC
TRBJ2-7 | many | - | TRBV7-6 | 12 | CASSGLAYEQYF | TGTGCCAGCAGCGGGTTGGCCTACGAGCAGTACTTC
TRBJ2-1 | many | TRBD2 | TRBV7-3 | 19 | CASSPHPRTSGGASDEQFF | TGTGCCAGCAGCCCCCATCCCCGGACTAGCGGGGGGGCGTCAGATGAGCAGTTCTTC
TRBJ1-1 | many | - | TRBV7-9 | 12 | CASSIESTEAFF | TGTGCCAGCAGCATAGAATCTACTGAAGCTTTCTTT
TRBJ2-4 | many | TRBD1 | TRBV7-8 | 15 | CASSLDRDRINIQYF | TGTGCCAGCAGCTTAGACCGGGACAGGATAAACATTCAGTACTTC
TRBJ2-5 | - | - | TRBV6-5 | 13 | CASSYSLGETQYF | TGTGCCAGCAGTTACTCGCTGGGAGAGACCCAGTACTTC
TRBJ2-1 | - | - | TRBV15 | 15 | CATSSFEGGYNEQFF | TGTGCCACCAGCAGCTTCGAGGGAGGCTACAATGAGCAGTTCTTC
TRBJ2-1 | few | - | TRBV14 | 14 | CASSHRGAVVEQFF | TGTGCCAGCAGCCACCGGGGGGCAGTTGTTGAGCAGTTCTTC
TRBJ1-3 | few | - | TRBV28 | 15 | CASSLWSSVPEKLYF | TGTGCCAGCAGTTTATGGTCTTCCGTACCAGAAAAGCTCTATTTT
TRBJ2-7 | many | TRBD1 | TRBV27 | 15 | CASSFQGAFLHEQYF | TGTGCCAGCAGTTTCCAGGGGGCATTTCTTCACGAGCAGTACTTC